These T cell receptor beta chains were read from a single sample in a study of CD8+ T cells in alopecia areata. Measured with immunoSEQ multiplex PCR; TCRdb has only the in-frame clones, and not every one. The data show roughly 70,000 clones, around 30% seen once. Material: CD8+ T cells sorted from blood, obtained at week 4, from a patient treated with tofacitinib. These receptors were obtained from a human donor with alopecia areata. CDR3s include the opening cysteine and the closing phenylalanine or tryptophan. The D gene is left open where the match is weak. Size is stated for part of the rows, as once, few or many counts, or as a class when the clone is expanded.

cdr3_nt: TGCGCCAGCAGCCCGGACAGGACCAACACAGATACGCAGTATTTT
cdr3_aa: CASSPDRTNTDTQYF
v_call: TRBV5-1
j_call: TRBJ2-3
clone_size: few
d_call: TRBD1

cdr3_nt: TGCAGCGCGGGGGCTGGAGTCTACGAGCAGTACTTC
cdr3_aa: CSAGAGVYEQYF
v_call: TRBV29-1
j_call: TRBJ2-7
clone_size: few
d_call: NA

cdr3_nt: TGCAGCGTTGCAGGGGGAGAGTATGGCTACACCTTC
cdr3_aa: CSVAGGEYGYTF
v_call: TRBV29-1
j_call: TRBJ1-2
clone_size: NA
d_call: TRBD1

cdr3_nt: TGTGCCAGCAGTTTCTCCTACGAGCAGTACTTC
cdr3_aa: CASSFSYEQYF
v_call: TRBV2
j_call: TRBJ2-7
clone_size: few
d_call: NA

cdr3_nt: TGCAGCGTGGGGGACAGCAACTCCTACGAGCAGTACTTC
cdr3_aa: CSVGDSNSYEQYF
v_call: TRBV29-1
j_call: TRBJ2-7
clone_size: few
d_call: TRBD1

cdr3_nt: TGCAGCGTTGATTGGGGGGAGGGTTCCTACGAGCAGTACTTC
cdr3_aa: CSVDWGEGSYEQYF
v_call: TRBV29-1
j_call: TRBJ2-7
clone_size: few
d_call: TRBD2

cdr3_nt: TGCAGCGTTGAAGTAGGGGCCGGAGAGACCCAGTACTTC
cdr3_aa: CSVEVGAGETQYF
v_call: TRBV29-1
j_call: TRBJ2-5
clone_size: NA
d_call: NA

cdr3_nt: TGTGCCAGCCTGACGGGGTATGGCTACACCTTC
cdr3_aa: CASLTGYGYTF
v_call: TRBV6-6
j_call: TRBJ1-2
clone_size: many
d_call: NA

cdr3_nt: TGTGCCAGCAGCCCAACCGGGAGCTACGAGCAGTACTTC
cdr3_aa: CASSPTGSYEQYF
v_call: TRBV9
j_call: TRBJ2-7
clone_size: few
d_call: NA

cdr3_nt: TGTGCCAGCAGCTTGGTACAGGGGAGTGAGCAGTACTTC
cdr3_aa: CASSLVQGSEQYF
v_call: TRBV5-5
j_call: TRBJ2-7
clone_size: NA
d_call: TRBD1

cdr3_nt: TGTGCCAGCAGTACTAGGCCCCTTACCTACGAGCAGTACTTC
cdr3_aa: CASSTRPLTYEQYF
v_call: TRBV27
j_call: TRBJ2-7
clone_size: NA
d_call: NA

cdr3_nt: TGTGCCAGCAGTGAAGAGGGACTTCGCCCCTACGAGCAGTACTTC
cdr3_aa: CASSEEGLRPYEQYF
v_call: TRBV6-1
j_call: TRBJ2-7
clone_size: NA
d_call: NA

cdr3_nt: TGTGCCAGCAGCCAAGATCCCAGGACAGGGTTAGGTCAGCCCCAGCATTTT
cdr3_aa: CASSQDPRTGLGQPQHF
v_call: TRBV7-2
j_call: TRBJ1-5
clone_size: many
d_call: TRBD1

cdr3_nt: TGTGCCTGGTCTAGCGGGGCGGCAGATACGCAGTATTTT
cdr3_aa: CAWSSGAADTQYF
v_call: TRBV30
j_call: TRBJ2-3
clone_size: NA
d_call: TRBD2

cdr3_nt: TGTGCCAGCAGTGTAGTCCGGGCAGAAGCTAATGAAAAACTGTTTTTT
cdr3_aa: CASSVVRAEANEKLFF
v_call: TRBV2
j_call: TRBJ1-4
clone_size: NA
d_call: NA

cdr3_nt: TGCAGCGTTGAAAGTAGGTGGGATACGCAGTATTTT
cdr3_aa: CSVESRWDTQYF
v_call: TRBV29-1
j_call: TRBJ2-3
clone_size: few
d_call: NA

cdr3_nt: TGTGCCAGCTCACCACCGATAGGGGGCCCAAACATTCAGTACTTC
cdr3_aa: CASSPPIGGPNIQYF
v_call: TRBV18
j_call: TRBJ2-4
clone_size: few
d_call: TRBD1

cdr3_nt: TGTGCCAGCAGCCCCAGCGCCTTTAGCACAGATACGCAGTATTTT
cdr3_aa: CASSPSAFSTDTQYF
v_call: TRBV2
j_call: TRBJ2-3
clone_size: NA
d_call: NA

cdr3_nt: TGTGCCAGCAGCTTAGAAAGGGGACTGTACTATGGCTACACCTTC
cdr3_aa: CASSLERGLYYGYTF
v_call: TRBV11-2
j_call: TRBJ1-2
clone_size: many
d_call: NA

cdr3_nt: TGTGCCAGCAGACAAACAGGCACCGGGGAGCTGTTTTTT
cdr3_aa: CASRQTGTGELFF
v_call: TRBV27
j_call: TRBJ2-2
clone_size: NA
d_call: NA

cdr3_nt: TGCAGCGCCGAGGCCGGGTGGAACACTGAAGCTTTCTTT
cdr3_aa: CSAEAGWNTEAFF
v_call: TRBV29-1
j_call: TRBJ1-1
clone_size: NA
d_call: NA

cdr3_nt: TGTGCCAGCAGCTCTAAACCCTGGGGGGAAGCTTTCTTT
cdr3_aa: CASSSKPWGEAFF
v_call: TRBV5-6
j_call: TRBJ1-1
clone_size: NA
d_call: NA

cdr3_nt: TGTGCCAGCAGCGTTGGGGATGCCTCCTACGAGCAGTACTTC
cdr3_aa: CASSVGDASYEQYF
v_call: TRBV9
j_call: TRBJ2-7
clone_size: NA
d_call: NA

cdr3_nt: TGCGCCAGCAGCCCTCGGAGAGTCTCTTTCTCCTACGAGCAGTACTTC
cdr3_aa: CASSPRRVSFSYEQYF
v_call: TRBV4-1
j_call: TRBJ2-7
clone_size: few
d_call: NA

cdr3_nt: TGCAGCGTTGATAGGGGGCTAGCGGGAGAATCTAGGTTCTCCAATGAGCAGTTCTTC
cdr3_aa: CSVDRGLAGESRFSNEQFF
v_call: TRBV29-1
j_call: TRBJ2-1
clone_size: few
d_call: TRBD2

cdr3_nt: TGTGCCAGCAGTGAATTAGCTTCGCAGACCCAGTACTTC
cdr3_aa: CASSELASQTQYF
v_call: TRBV2
j_call: TRBJ2-5
clone_size: NA
d_call: NA

cdr3_nt: TGCAGCGTTGAAGATTGGGGCCCGGCAAGTACCGCTGAAGCTTTCTTT
cdr3_aa: CSVEDWGPASTAEAFF
v_call: TRBV29-1
j_call: TRBJ1-1
clone_size: NA
d_call: NA

cdr3_nt: TGTGCCAGCAGCCCATTAGCGGGAGGGTTCTCCGACAATGAGCAGTTCTTC
cdr3_aa: CASSPLAGGFSDNEQFF
v_call: TRBV9
j_call: TRBJ2-1
clone_size: NA
d_call: TRBD2

cdr3_nt: TGCGCCAGCAGCTTGGGGCGGGACTACAATGAGCAGTTCTTC
cdr3_aa: CASSLGRDYNEQFF
v_call: TRBV5-1
j_call: TRBJ2-1
clone_size: few
d_call: NA

cdr3_nt: TGCAGCGTTTCAACAAGGGACAGAGGACTCTATGGCTACACCTTC
cdr3_aa: CSVSTRDRGLYGYTF
v_call: TRBV29-1
j_call: TRBJ1-2
clone_size: NA
d_call: TRBD1

cdr3_nt: TGCAGCGTGGTCGGCGCCGGGGGTGGCTACACCTTC
cdr3_aa: CSVVGAGGGYTF
v_call: TRBV29-1
j_call: TRBJ1-2
clone_size: few
d_call: NA

cdr3_nt: TGTGCCAGCAGCCCTAGAAAATCTGGGGCCAACGTCCTGACTTTC
cdr3_aa: CASSPRKSGANVLTF
v_call: TRBV9
j_call: TRBJ2-6
clone_size: NA
d_call: NA

cdr3_nt: TGTGCCTGGAGTGTAGTTTCAACTGGAAACACCATATATTTT
cdr3_aa: CAWSVVSTGNTIYF
v_call: TRBV30
j_call: TRBJ1-3
clone_size: NA
d_call: NA

cdr3_nt: TGTGCCAGCAGCTTAGGGGGGAACTTGGGGCAGTTCTTC
cdr3_aa: CASSLGGNLGQFF
v_call: TRBV7-6
j_call: TRBJ2-1
clone_size: NA
d_call: NA

cdr3_nt: TGTGCCAGCAGTGAAGGGGTGAATGAAAAACTGTTTTTT
cdr3_aa: CASSEGVNEKLFF
v_call: TRBV6-1
j_call: TRBJ1-4
clone_size: medium-sized
d_call: NA

cdr3_nt: TGTGCCAGCAGCCTATCACGGGACCTAAGGGAGACCCAGTACTTC
cdr3_aa: CASSLSRDLRETQYF
v_call: TRBV7-9
j_call: TRBJ2-5
clone_size: NA
d_call: NA

cdr3_nt: TGTGCCTGGAGTATTGGACAGGGGGATACCGAGCAGTACTTC
cdr3_aa: CAWSIGQGDTEQYF
v_call: TRBV30
j_call: TRBJ2-7
clone_size: NA
d_call: TRBD1

cdr3_nt: TGTGCCAGCAGCTCCCGGGGGGGTACTGAAGCTTTCTTT
cdr3_aa: CASSSRGGTEAFF
v_call: TRBV13
j_call: TRBJ1-1
clone_size: NA
d_call: NA

cdr3_nt: TGCAGCGTTGTAGGTTGGACTAGCGGGAGGGATTACAATGAGCAGTTCTTC
cdr3_aa: CSVVGWTSGRDYNEQFF
v_call: TRBV29-1
j_call: TRBJ2-1
clone_size: NA
d_call: TRBD2

cdr3_nt: TGCAGCGTTGAAAAACCGGGACTAGGGATAAGGGAGCTGTTTTTT
cdr3_aa: CSVEKPGLGIRELFF
v_call: TRBV29-1
j_call: TRBJ2-2
clone_size: NA
d_call: TRBD2

cdr3_nt: TGTGCCAGCAGGGGGGGGACAGGGACCGCCAAAAACATTCAGTACTTC
cdr3_aa: CASRGGTGTAKNIQYF
v_call: TRBV2
j_call: TRBJ2-4
clone_size: NA
d_call: TRBD1

cdr3_nt: TGCGCCAGCAGCTTGGAGGGCGGCTTTTACGAGCAGTACTTC
cdr3_aa: CASSLEGGFYEQYF
v_call: TRBV5-1
j_call: TRBJ2-7
clone_size: NA
d_call: NA

cdr3_nt: TGTGCCAGCAGTGTTCAGGGGGTCAACACCGGGGAGCTGTTTTTT
cdr3_aa: CASSVQGVNTGELFF
v_call: TRBV2
j_call: TRBJ2-2
clone_size: NA
d_call: TRBD1

cdr3_nt: TGCGCCAGCAGCTCCATAGGACTAGTTAACAATGAGCAGTTCTTC
cdr3_aa: CASSSIGLVNNEQFF
v_call: TRBV4-1
j_call: TRBJ2-1
clone_size: few
d_call: TRBD2

cdr3_nt: TGTGCCAGCAGCCGCGTTTGGCCCCCGGATACGCAGTATTTT
cdr3_aa: CASSRVWPPDTQYF
v_call: TRBV7-2
j_call: TRBJ2-3
clone_size: NA
d_call: NA

cdr3_nt: TGTGCCTGGAGTGTTTCACAGGGGGCCTACTACGAGCAGTACTTC
cdr3_aa: CAWSVSQGAYYEQYF
v_call: TRBV30
j_call: TRBJ2-7
clone_size: NA
d_call: TRBD1

cdr3_nt: TGCAGCGTCCATGCAGGGGCTAGCGCAAGATCCTACAATGAGCAGTTCTTC
cdr3_aa: CSVHAGASARSYNEQFF
v_call: TRBV29-1
j_call: TRBJ2-1
clone_size: few
d_call: NA

cdr3_nt: TGCAGCGTTGTTATCGGGATGTCCTACGAGCAGTACTTC
cdr3_aa: CSVVIGMSYEQYF
v_call: TRBV29-1
j_call: TRBJ2-7
clone_size: few
d_call: NA

cdr3_nt: TGTGCCAGCAGCCAAAAACCACTCGGGACAGCCAACCGGAATGAAAAACTGTTTTTT
cdr3_aa: CASSQKPLGTANRNEKLFF
v_call: TRBV11-2
j_call: TRBJ1-4
clone_size: few
d_call: TRBD1

cdr3_nt: TGCGCCAGCAGCCAAGCGGCCCCCGGGAGCTCCTACGAGCAGTACTTC
cdr3_aa: CASSQAAPGSSYEQYF
v_call: TRBV4-1
j_call: TRBJ2-7
clone_size: NA
d_call: NA

cdr3_nt: TGTGCCAGTAGTCCTCCCTCTATCGCTGAAGCTTTCTTT
cdr3_aa: CASSPPSIAEAFF
v_call: TRBV19
j_call: TRBJ1-1
clone_size: NA
d_call: NA

cdr3_nt: TGTGCCAGCAGACGCGATGGACTAGCAACAGATACGCAGTATTTT
cdr3_aa: CASRRDGLATDTQYF
v_call: TRBV28
j_call: TRBJ2-3
clone_size: NA
d_call: TRBD2

cdr3_nt: TGTGCCAGCAGTTCTCCCCTAGCGAGGGCCTACGAGCAGTACTTC
cdr3_aa: CASSSPLARAYEQYF
v_call: TRBV27
j_call: TRBJ2-7
clone_size: NA
d_call: NA

cdr3_nt: TGTGCCAGCAGCCGTGGGGTAGCGGGAGCTGGGGAGCAGTACTTC
cdr3_aa: CASSRGVAGAGEQYF
v_call: TRBV7-2
j_call: TRBJ2-7
clone_size: few
d_call: TRBD2